The 16 T cell receptor beta chains given below trace back to one sample, sequenced in a study of blood T cell repertoires in COVID-19. Clones were read by immunoSEQ multiplex PCR, and TCRdb kept only the in-frame ones, dropping some. Of approximately 300,000 clones detected, about nine tenths appear once; the ten largest clones hold about 4%. Sequencing input: PBMCs or T cells enriched from blood (not recorded which). The source is a man aged 25-45 years who had recovered from COVID-19.

The chain recombines TRBV5-1 with TRBJ1-1; 8 positions match TRBD1. V dropped 4 bases and J dropped 1; count of bases not matched to a gene: 6. This CDR3 region has 15 residues. CDR1 SGHRS and CDR2 YFSETQ come from the germline V gene. Here the CDR3 reads CASSIRTGPNTEAFF. For the CDR3, the DNA is TGCGCCAGCAGCATCCGGACAGGGCCGAACACTGAAGCTTTCTTT.

V and J are TRBV7-9 and TRBJ1-1; 9 bases map to TRBD1. This CDR3 has 15 residues. CDR1 and CDR2 from the germline V gene are SEHNR and FQNEAQ (reference sequence). The J segment lost 0 bases and the V segment lost 7 bases, leaving 6 bases of the junction unmatched. CDR3 loop: CASTPDRGLNTEAFF. In DNA, the CDR3 is TGTGCCAGCACCCCGGACAGGGGATTGAACACTGAAGCTTTCTTT.

This rearrangement joins TRBV5-4 to TRBJ1-1; D unresolved. The CDR3 sequence is 14 residues long. V dropped 2 bases and J dropped 1 base, with 9 bases sitting between them. Germline-derived CDR1 and CDR2 are SGHNT and YYREEE (reference sequence). The CDR3 DNA reads as TGTGCCAGCAGCTTCAGGCAGACGAACACTGAAGCTTTCTTT. Its translation: CASSFRQTNTEAFF.

The chain is built from TRBV15 and TRBJ1-4; TRBD1 matches at 7 bases. The CDR3 covers 15 residues. With V trimmed by 1 base and J by 7 bases, 6 bases remained unmatched. Germline assignment: CDR1 LNHNV and CDR2 YYDKDF (reference sequence). As DNA, the CDR3 is TGTGCCACCAGCAGAGGTGACAGGGAATTTGAAAAACTGTTTTTT. This encodes CATSRGDREFEKLFF.

The chain links TRBV10-3 to TRBJ1-1, with a weak D call TRBD1 (6 bases). CDR1 is ENHRY and CDR2 is SYGVKD in the germline V gene. Trimming left V 3 bases short and J 6 bases short, with 8 bases between. CDR3 length: 12 amino acids. The CDR3 region is CAISDGGPEAFF. In DNA, the CDR3 is TGTGCCATCAGTGACGGGGGGCCTGAAGCTTTCTTT.

V gene TRBV30 combines with J gene TRBJ1-5; a possible D gene is TRBD1 (5 bases). The CDR3 has 13 residues. Trimming stripped 2 bases from V and 1 base from J, with 6 bases between. Germline V gene lookup returns CDR1 GTSNPN and CDR2 SVGIG (reference sequence). The CDR3 coding sequence is TGTGCCTGGAGTAGACAGAGCAATCAGCCCCAGCATTTT. This encodes CAWSRQSNQPQHF.

This chain links TRBV30 with TRBJ1-1; 7 positions match TRBD1. The V gene's germline CDR1 is GTSNPN and CDR2 SVGIG (reference sequence). This CDR3 spans 14 amino acids. V trimming: 3 bases; J trimming: 0 bases; junction bases outside the gene matches: 4. The chain's CDR3 is CAWSETGLNTEAFF. CDR3 DNA sequence: TGTGCCTGGAGCGAGACAGGGCTGAACACTGAAGCTTTCTTT.

This clone was seen only once. Additional DNA sequences in this sample encode the identical CDR3. This sequence joins TRBV18 and TRBJ1-1; 8 bases line up with TRBD1. The CDR3 is 15 residues long. Germline-derived CDR1 and CDR2 are KGHSH and LQKENI. After removal of 5 bases from V and 1 base from J, the junction contained 6 bases not matched to a gene. CDR3 sequence (DNA): TGTGCCAGCTCATTTGACAGGGGACGGAACACTGAAGCTTTCTTT. As protein: CASSFDRGRNTEAFF.

The chain combines TRBV7-2 with TRBJ2-1; 7 positions match TRBD1. The CDR3 contains 15 residues. Unmatched junction bases numbered 4, after V lost 2 bases and J lost 3 bases. Per germline, CDR1 SGHTA and CDR2 FQGNSA. This CDR3 is CASSLSGTDYNEQFF. In DNA, the CDR3 is TGTGCCAGCAGCTTATCCGGGACAGACTACAATGAGCAGTTCTTC. The full variable domain, in which reference TRBV7-2 and TRBJ2-1 provide the parts outside the CDR3, is GAGVSQSPSNKVTEKGKDVELRCDPISGHTALYWYRQSLGQGLEFLIYFQGNSAPDKSGLPSDRFSAERTGGSVSTLTIQRTQQEDSAVYLCASSLSGTDYNEQFFGPGTRLTVL.

The chain has TRBV2 and TRBJ2-7; 14 bases align to TRBD2. This CDR3 contains 18 residues. Germline trimming cut 6 bases from V and 3 bases from J; bases unmatched to any gene: 13. Germline V CDR1 and CDR2: SNHLY, FYNNEI. CDR3 nucleotide sequence: TGTGCCAGCAGCGACTCCGGGACTAGCGGGGGTACGAACTACGAGCAGTACTTC. This sequence encodes CASSDSGTSGGTNYEQYF.

The genes are TRBV6-5 and TRBJ1-5; D might be TRBD1 (5 bases). This CDR3 spans 11 amino acids. Germline values: CDR1 MNHEY, CDR2 SVGAGI. Trimming removed 7 bases at V and 8 bases at J, with 9 bases between. CDR3 sequence: CASTGGEPQHF. For the CDR3, the DNA is TGTGCCAGCACCGGAGGGGAGCCCCAGCATTTT.

The chain has TRBV5-6 and TRBJ1-2; 7 bases line up with TRBD1. The CDR3 has 13 residues. The ends lost 4 bases at V and 5 bases at J; junction bases unmatched: 5. Germline CDR1 and CDR2: SGHDT and YYEEEE. CDR3 nucleotide sequence: TGTGCCAGCAGCCCCCGGGACAGTTATGGCTACACCTTC. Amino acid sequence: CASSPRDSYGYTF.

V and J are TRBV10-3 and TRBJ1-1; the D gene is possibly TRBD1 (5 bases). This CDR3 is built from 16 residues. Trimming shortened V by 4 bases and J by 7 bases, and 22 bases separated the two germline ends. The V gene's germline CDR1 is ENHRY and CDR2 SYGVKD. The CDR3 region is CAISGLGRAKKNEAFF. The CDR3 DNA reads as TGTGCCATCAGTGGCCTGGGCAGGGCAAAAAAAAATGAAGCTTTCTTT.

The rearrangement uses TRBV28 and TRBJ1-2; D remains ambiguous. Trimming left V 5 bases short and J 4 bases short, with 17 bases between. The CDR3 contains 15 residues. Looked up from germline, CDR1 is MDHEN and CDR2 is SYDVKM. The CDR3 protein is CASSLIPESLYGYTF. In DNA form, the CDR3 reads TGTGCCAGCAGTCTGATCCCAGAATCCCTCTATGGCTACACCTTC.

The genes are TRBV19 and TRBJ1-6; 8 nucleotides agree with TRBD1. After removal of 6 bases from V and 5 bases from J, the junction contained 9 bases not matched to a gene. The CDR3 loop spans 16 amino acids. CDR1 is LNHDA and CDR2 is SQIVND in the germline V gene (reference sequence). DNA for the CDR3: TGTGCCAGTAGATCGCCCGCAGGGGGCAATAATTCACCCCTCCACTTT. It translates to CASRSPAGGNNSPLHF.

The chain couples TRBV30 to TRBJ2-7, with D perhaps TRBD2 (5 bases). This CDR3 is 13 amino acids long. The V end was cut by 4 bases, the J end by 5 bases, with 15 bases between. Germline CDR1 GTSNPN, CDR2 SVGIG (reference sequence). CDR3 sequence (DNA): TGTGCCTGGATAGGAGTGGGAGACCACGAGCAGTACTTC. Translation: CAWIGVGDHEQYF.